One sample yielded the 27 T cell receptor beta chains listed below, sequenced in a study of radiotherapy plus CTLA-4 blockade in lung cancer (dated by TCRdb to 2017 to 2018). Receptor libraries were prepared by the immunoSEQ multiplex PCR assay. Drawn from immuneACCESS, this table holds only the in-frame rearrangements with V and J called that TCRdb kept. Clones are partly lost; checked studies trace under half to an unresolved V gene and leave the rest unexplained. The sample table contains just under 60,000 clones; only one count was recorded for 77% of them. The ten largest clonotypes hold less than 4% of the sample. The sample was peripheral blood, taken from a patient treated with radiotherapy plus ipilimumab. All receptors come from a human donor with non-small cell lung cancer who had a partial response to radiotherapy plus ipilimumab.

This chain joins TRBV5-1 and TRBJ2-3, with a possible D match to TRBD2 (7 bases). Germline CDR1 SGHRS, CDR2 YFSETQ. This CDR3 has 15 amino acids. V dropped 4 bases and J dropped 2 bases, with 14 bases sitting between them. CDR3 bases: TGCGCCAGCAGCCCGCGGGGGCCACTCACAGATACGCAGTATTTT. It yields the protein CASSPRGPLTDTQYF.

This chain uses TRBV29-1 with TRBJ2-5; TRBD1 matches 9 bases. Unmatched junction bases numbered 5, after V lost 6 bases and J lost 0 bases. CDR1 is SQVTM, CDR2 ANQGSEA, per germline. This CDR3 comprises 14 residues. CDR3 in DNA: TGCAGCGTCCCCGGGACAGGGAACCAAGAGACCCAGTACTTC. It codes for CSVPGTGNQETQYF.

The chain recombines TRBV27 with TRBJ2-1; D remains ambiguous. This CDR3 is 12 amino acids long. Deletions cut 6 bases from V and 6 bases from J, with 9 bases between. Germline V gene data show CDR1 as MNHEY and CDR2 as SMNVEV (reference sequence). The CDR3 sequence: CASRSTRNEQFF. CDR3 in DNA: TGTGCCAGCAGGAGTACTCGCAATGAGCAGTTCTTC.

The rearrangement joins TRBV29-1 to TRBJ2-7; 10 bases are shared with TRBD1. Germline assignment: CDR1 SQVTM and CDR2 ANQGSEA. V was pared by 5 bases and J by 4 bases, with 5 bases of the junction left unmatched. The CDR3 loop spans 13 amino acids. The CDR3 DNA reads TGCAGCGTTTGGGACAGGGGAGCATACGAGCAGTACTTC. Translating gives CSVWDRGAYEQYF.

This clone showed up just once. Other DNA sequences of this sample code for an identical CDR3. The DNA of the CDR3 is TGTGCCAGCAGCCAAGATAAGTGGGACGGCGGGGGGACGAACACCGGGGAGCTGTTTTTT. Protein product: CASSQDKWDGGGTNTGELFF. The J gene is TRBJ2-2, the V gene TRBV4-2; TRBD2 matches 8 bases. The ends lost 0 bases at V and 0 bases at J; junction bases unmatched: 12. The CDR3 contains 20 residues. Germline CDR1 reads LGHNA; CDR2 reads YNFKEQ.

V usage is TRBV6-5 and J usage is TRBJ1-5; TRBD1 might be the D (5 bases). This CDR3 spans 13 amino acids. The germline V gene has CDR1 MNHEY and CDR2 SVGAGI. Trimming removed 5 bases from V and 5 bases from J, with 10 bases in between. CDR3 DNA: TGTGCCAGCAGTCGTGGAGGGGATCAGCCCCAGCATTTT. Its translation is CASSRGGDQPQHF.

The chain employs TRBV27 and TRBJ2-3; 9 bases are a match to TRBD1. The V gene end was trimmed by 6 bases and the J gene end by 3 bases; junction bases not matched to a gene: 4. The CDR3 covers 14 residues. CDR1 is MNHEY and CDR2 is SMNVEV in the germline V gene (reference sequence). DNA of the CDR3: TGTGCCAGCAGCGGGACAGGGAGGACAGATACGCAGTATTTT. As protein: CASSGTGRTDTQYF.

The gene calls are TRBV28 and TRBJ2-1, with 12 bases matching TRBD1. CDR3 size: 15 residues. V lost 5 bases to trimming and J lost 7 bases; unmatched junction nucleotides: 6. Germline CDR1 and CDR2: MDHEN and SYDVKM. In nucleotides, the CDR3 is TGTGCCAGCAGTGGGTCGGGACAGGGGGCGAATGAGCAGTTCTTC. As protein: CASSGSGQGANEQFF.

This chain links TRBV15 with TRBJ1-1; tentatively, D is TRBD1 (6 bases). V lost 8 bases and J 5 bases, leaving 15 bases between the germline ends. CDR1 is LNHNV and CDR2 is YYDKDF in the germline V gene (reference sequence). The CDR3 runs 13 residues. CDR3 in DNA: TGTGCCACCCAGGTAGGGGGTGGGACTGAAGCTTTCTTT. As protein: CATQVGGGTEAFF.

The chain couples TRBV19 to TRBJ1-4; no reliable D call. Germline V gene data show CDR1 as LNHDA and CDR2 as SQIVND (reference sequence). Trimming took 4 bases from V and 8 from J, leaving 11 bases between them. This CDR3 comprises 13 residues. This CDR3 reads CASSRQRGEKLFF. CDR3 DNA sequence: TGTGCCAGTAGTAGACAACGAGGGGAAAAACTGTTTTTT.

The V gene is TRBV5-4, the J gene TRBJ1-1; D gene ambiguous. CDR1 is SGHNT and CDR2 is YYREEE in the germline V gene (reference sequence). The V end lost 6 bases, the J end lost 5 bases, and 8 bases lay between the germline ends. This CDR3 spans 11 amino acids. This CDR3 is CASTRGTEAFF. The CDR3 DNA reads as TGTGCCAGCACCCGGGGTACTGAAGCTTTCTTT.

The chain combines TRBV6-5 with TRBJ2-7; no reliable D call. CDR3 length: 15 amino acids. In germline, CDR1 is MNHEY, CDR2 SVGAGI. Between the trimmed V and J ends, which lost 6 bases and 0 bases, there was a span of 15 bases. CDR3 nucleotides: TGTGCCAGCAGGCAGGATATGATCAGCTCCTACGAGCAGTACTTC. Protein sequence: CASRQDMISSYEQYF.

This chain joins TRBV6-1 and TRBJ2-3; D may be TRBD1 (6 bases). The V end was cut by 1 base, the J end by 4 bases, with 12 bases between. There are 15 residues in the CDR3. The germline gives CDR1 MNHNS, CDR2 SASEGT. In nucleotides, the CDR3 is TGTGCCAGCAGTGAAGATGGCAGGGGTGCAGATACGCAGTATTTT. This translates into CASSEDGRGADTQYF.

The chain couples TRBV25-1 to TRBJ2-5; the D gene is possibly TRBD2 (7 bases). The CDR3 runs to 14 residues. Germline V CDR1 and CDR2: MGHDK, SYGVNS. The V and J ends lost 2 bases and 4 bases respectively, with 11 bases between them. The CDR3 here is CASSEHREGETQYF. The CDR3 DNA reads as TGTGCCAGCAGTGAACACAGGGAGGGAGAGACCCAGTACTTC.

This clone was found a few times. The J gene is TRBJ2-7, the V gene TRBV7-6, with 7 bases that match TRBD2. Germline V CDR1 and CDR2: SGHVS, FNYEAQ. The length of the CDR3 is 15 residues. V lost 2 bases, J lost 6 bases, and 10 bases stayed unmatched. The CDR3 DNA sequence: TGTGCCAGCAGCTTATCCCCGGACGGGGAGGGCGAGCAGTACTTC. Its translation is CASSLSPDGEGEQYF.

This clone was detected once. The CDR3 region has the DNA TGTGCCAGCAGTTACGCTCAGGCTGGATACGAGCAGTACTTC. Its protein product is CASSYAQAGYEQYF. The chain employs TRBV2 and TRBJ2-7; D is unresolved. Germline CDR1 reads SNHLY; CDR2 reads FYNNEI. The CDR3 runs to 14 residues. V was shortened by 5 bases and J by 4 bases, with 15 bases between the two germline ends.

The chain joins TRBV19 to TRBJ2-3, with 9 bases fitting TRBD2. The V segment lost 8 bases and the J segment 4 bases; nucleotides outside the gene matches: 4. Germline V gene lookup returns CDR1 LNHDA and CDR2 SQIVND (reference sequence). CDR3 length: 13 residues. Written as DNA, the CDR3 is TGTGCCAGTCGTAGCGGGGGTGCAGATACGCAGTATTTT. As protein: CASRSGGADTQYF.

This chain joins TRBV4-1 and TRBJ2-1; TRBD1 agrees at 9 bases. The CDR3 is made up of 17 amino acids. The trim removed 4 bases at V and 7 bases at J, leaving 14 bases unmatched. The V gene's germline CDR1 is MGHRA and CDR2 YSYEKL. Here the CDR3 DNA reads TGCGCCAGCAGCCCCTTCTCCACAGGGGGCTCAGGGAATGAGCAGTTCTTC. It is translated as CASSPFSTGGSGNEQFF.

The J gene is TRBJ2-5, the V gene TRBV7-8; D not certain. Germline values: CDR1 SGHVS, CDR2 FQNEAQ. This CDR3 is 12 amino acids long. Trimming pared 5 bases from V and 2 bases from J, leaving 6 bases between. The CDR3: CASSRAQETQYF. CDR3 bases: TGTGCCAGCAGCCGCGCTCAAGAGACCCAGTACTTC.

V gene TRBV6-6 combines with J gene TRBJ2-3; D remains unclear. The CDR3 extends over 15 amino acids. The germline V gene has CDR1 MNHNY and CDR2 SVGAGI (reference sequence). V lost 0 bases to trimming and J lost 3 bases, with 10 bases between them. DNA for the CDR3: TGTGCCAGCAGTTACTCGAAGACTGAGACAGATACGCAGTATTTT. It encodes CASSYSKTETDTQYF.

This chain connects TRBV5-1 to TRBJ1-4, with a weak D call TRBD1 (6 bases). The V gene's germline CDR1 is SGHRS and CDR2 YFSETQ. V was shortened by 0 bases and J by 7 bases, with 13 bases between the two germline ends. This CDR3 has 15 amino acids. The CDR3 coding sequence is TGCGCCAGCAGCTTGGAACTGGGGGCGGGTGAAAAACTGTTTTTT. It encodes CASSLELGAGEKLFF. Full variable domain (remainder filled in from reference TRBV5-1 and TRBJ1-4): KAGVTQTPRYLIKTRGQQVTLSCSPISGHRSVSWYQQTPGQGLQFLFEYFSETQRNKGNFPGRFSGRQFSNSRSEMNVSTLELGDSALYLCASSLELGAGEKLFFGSGTQLSVL.

The chain joins TRBV5-1 to TRBJ1-1, with D hard to call. Per the germline V gene, CDR1 is SGHRS and CDR2 is YFSETQ. Trimming left V 2 bases short and J 1 base short, with 12 bases between. The CDR3 totals 15 residues. In nucleotides, the CDR3 is TGCGCCAGCAGCTTAGATGGTCAGTCGAACACTGAAGCTTTCTTT. It codes for CASSLDGQSNTEAFF. The variable domain in full, completed from reference TRBV5-1 and TRBJ1-1, reads KAGVTQTPRYLIKTRGQQVTLSCSPISGHRSVSWYQQTPGQGLQFLFEYFSETQRNKGNFPGRFSGRQFSNSRSEMNVSTLELGDSALYLCASSLDGQSNTEAFFGQGTRLTVV.

This chain joins TRBV19 and TRBJ2-2; possible D gene TRBD1, 5 bases. Germline CDR1 LNHDA, CDR2 SQIVND (reference sequence). The length of the CDR3 is 12 residues. The V end lost 11 bases, the J end lost 4 bases, and 11 bases lay between the germline ends. CDR3 in amino acids: CAVRQFTGELFF. The CDR3 DNA reads as TGTGCCGTAAGACAGTTCACCGGGGAGCTGTTTTTT.

This chain joins TRBV11-2 and TRBJ2-1, with 15 bases that match TRBD2. The CDR3 is 16 residues long. Germline CDR1 SGHAT, CDR2 FQNNGV. V was pared by 5 bases and J by 8 bases, with 7 bases of the junction left unmatched. As DNA, the CDR3 is TGTGCCAGCAGCCGGCGGACTAGCGGGGGGGCCGATGAGCAGTTCTTC. Protein sequence: CASSRRTSGGADEQFF.

This clone was seen a single time. V usage is TRBV7-2 and J usage is TRBJ2-1, with TRBD2 matching over 9 bases. CDR3 length: 15 amino acids. Germline CDR1 and CDR2: SGHTA and FQGNSA. J gave up 4 bases and V 7 bases, and 8 bases lay outside the gene matches. The CDR3 region is CASIPGTSSYNEQFF. DNA of the CDR3: TGTGCCAGCATCCCCGGGACTAGCAGTTACAATGAGCAGTTCTTC.

V and J are TRBV6-5 and TRBJ1-5; D perhaps matches TRBD1 (5 bases). Germline V gives CDR1 MNHEY, CDR2 SVGAGI. The CDR3 sequence is 12 residues long. V was cut by 10 bases and J by 4 bases, with 11 bases left in between. In DNA, the CDR3 is TGTGCCACCAGGGAGGCGAATCAGCCCCAGCATTTT. Amino acid sequence: CATREANQPQHF.

V gene TRBV5-6 combines with J gene TRBJ2-3; 8 nucleotides line up with TRBD2. CDR1 is SGHDT, CDR2 YYEEEE, per germline. V gave up 4 bases and J gave up 0 bases; unmatched junction bases: 7. The CDR3 loop spans 16 amino acids. CDR3 sequence (DNA): TGTGCCAGCAGCCCGATAAGCGGGGGTAGCACAGATACGCAGTATTTT. This translates into CASSPISGGSTDTQYF. The entire variable domain, with the rest obtained from reference TRBV5-6 and TRBJ2-3, is as follows: DAGVTQSPTHLIKTRGQQVTLRCSPKSGHDTVSWYQQALGQGPQFIFQYYEEEERQRGNFPDRFSGHQFPNYSSELNVNALLLGDSALYLCASSPISGGSTDTQYFGPGTRLTVL.